The clone carrying this T cell receptor beta chain appeared a few times. Indicated time point: patch test 2, 6 weeks after DPC sensitization. Described treatment: therapeutic diphenylcyclopropenone sensitization with weekly scalp DPC. This record comes from a study of human T cells and chemical hapten exposure. On the study more broadly: Patch testing placed 0.01% DPC on the upper back, with readings at 6 days. It was small differences in pooled library volume that mainly caused per-sample TCR yields to vary.

The library tagged individual cDNA molecules with unique molecular identifiers. One entry per CDR3 protein results from TCRdb running MiXCR on the RACE reads. The sample shows about 100,000 distinct CDR3 sequences, more than 9.5% of them seen only once. The CDR3 consists of 17 residues. Germline loops: CDR1 SGHNT, CDR2 YYREEE (reference sequence). V lost 0 bases to trimming and J lost 5 bases; unmatched junction nucleotides: 9. This sequence joins TRBV5-4 and TRBJ2-5; 11 nucleotides agree with TRBD2. The source material was whole blood, sampled in connection with sensitization to the hapten diphenylcyclopropenone (DPC). The TCR originated in a woman aged 40-49 years with alopecia areata. Some clones in this sample may be carry-over from other donors' samples. CDR3 coding DNA: TGTGCCAGCAGCTTGGTCATTAGCGGGAGGGCCTCCGAGACCCAGTACTTC. Protein sequence: CASSLVISGRASETQYF.